This T cell receptor (beta chain) was retrieved from a study of blood T cells in healthy people across ages. Study results and limitations: Estimates of total diversity, which came from one million sequenced T cells, were considered to be underestimates.

Together with a sample-barcoded 5' primer, a J-beta primer mix was included in a second PCR lasting roughly 6 to 12 cycles. Every molecule of cDNA carried a tag from a template-switch adaptor with 12 random nucleotides. TCRdb re-called the 5' RACE reads through MiXCR, storing one row per CDR3 protein. Counted here are roughly 1,700,000 distinct CDR3 sequences, about 30% occurring once; the ten biggest clones make up around 7.7%. Healthy Russian Caucasian donors spanned ages roughly 6 to 100 years. This clonotype was seen many times. The antigen remains unidentified. This CDR3 region has 16 residues. Germline V gene data show CDR1 as MGHRA and CDR2 as YSYEKL. V gave up 1 base and J gave up 8 bases; unmatched junction bases: 9.

This chain connects TRBV4-1 to TRBJ2-1; 9 nucleotides line up with TRBD2. The sample consisted of blood. This clonotype was obtained from a woman in her twenties or thirties in good health. The CDR3 DNA is TGCGCCAGCAGCCAAGTTGGGCGGGGGGGCCAGGATGAGCAGTTCTTC. It is translated as CASSQVGRGGQDEQFF.